This T cell receptor (beta chain) emerged from a study of CD8+CD57+ T cells in acquired aplastic anemia. This clonotype was counted at least ten times. Previously, flow cytometry had revealed CD8+CD57+ cell expansion in the patients chosen for sequencing. Genomic DNA, serving as template, underwent TCR beta VDJ and CDR3 profiling. MiXCR, run by TCRdb on the reads, gives a single entry per CDR3 protein. The sample has approximately 220,000 distinct CDR3 sequences, roughly 50% seen once; the top ten hold 15% to 20%. Germline V gene lookup returns CDR1 MNHNS and CDR2 SASEGT. V shed 0 bases and J 6 bases; nucleotides not matched to a gene: 4. This CDR3 has 14 residues.

Material for sequencing was sorted CD4+, CD8+, or CD8+CD57+ T cells (not recorded which) from PBMCs. The TCR comes from a human donor with aplastic anemia. The chain joins TRBV6-1 to TRBJ1-2, with TRBD1 matching 7 bases. CDR3 nucleotide sequence: TGTGCCAGCAGTGAAGCCGGGACAGCTGATGGCTACACCTTC. Translating gives CASSEAGTADGYTF.